These 22 T cell receptor beta chains came from one sample sequenced in a study of PD-L1 blockade in urothelial cancer. The table came from immunoSEQ multiplex PCR; TCRdb's copy has only in-frame clones and leaves some out. The sample shows more than 70,000 clones, around 90% of them seen only once. Sequenced material: PBMCs, taken around atezolizumab (anti-PD-L1) treatment. Source of these receptors: a man in his 60s with urothelial cancer.

V and J are TRBV7-9 and TRBJ2-5, with 11 bases matching TRBD2. Germline trimming cut 4 bases from V and 2 bases from J; bases unmatched to any gene: 3. The germline CDR1 and CDR2 sequences are SEHNR and FQNEAQ (reference sequence). This CDR3 contains 15 residues. CDR3 DNA: TGTGCCAGCAGCTCTATAGCGGGGGGGCAAGAGACCCAGTACTTC. It codes for CASSSIAGGQETQYF.

The gene calls are TRBV6-1 and TRBJ2-3, with TRBD2 as a possible D gene (7 bases). The CDR3 has 17 residues. CDR1 is MNHNS and CDR2 is SASEGT in the germline V gene. Trimming shortened V by 1 base and J by 5 bases, and 19 bases separated the two germline ends. CDR3 in amino acids: CASSEGWSGTFRDTQYF. CDR3 nucleotide sequence: TGTGCCAGCAGTGAAGGATGGAGCGGGACATTCAGAGATACGCAGTATTTT.

CDR3 sequence: CASSLRGPGEKLFF. The CDR3 DNA follows: TGCGCCAGCAGCTTGAGGGGCCCTGGTGAAAAACTGTTTTTT. The chain recombines TRBV5-1 with TRBJ1-4; D is perhaps TRBD1 (5 bases). Deletions cut 1 base from V and 7 bases from J, with 11 bases between. CDR3 length equals 14 residues. Germline V gives CDR1 SGHRS, CDR2 YFSETQ.

This sequence joins TRBV9 and TRBJ2-1; 7 bases line up with TRBD2. The CDR3 is made up of 17 amino acids. Germline V gene sequence: CDR1 SGDLS, CDR2 YYNGEE. J gave up 4 bases and V 1 base, and 11 bases lay outside the gene matches. CDR3 DNA: TGTGCCAGCAGCGTATACCGCGGGAGTATTTCTTACAATGAGCAGTTCTTC. Its translation: CASSVYRGSISYNEQFF.

The chain uses TRBV27 and TRBJ1-2; 7 nucleotides agree with TRBD1. V lost 6 bases, J lost 2 bases, and 3 bases stayed unmatched. The CDR3 covers 13 residues. Germline CDR1 is MNHEY and CDR2 is SMNVEV (reference sequence). The CDR3, as DNA: TGTGCCAGCAGGCGGGACAGAAACTATGGCTACACCTTC. It specifies CASRRDRNYGYTF.

This rearrangement joins TRBV28 to TRBJ2-3; maybe TRBD2 (5 bases). Per germline, CDR1 MDHEN and CDR2 SYDVKM. The V end was cut by 7 bases, the J end by 4 bases, with 12 bases between. This CDR3 is 13 amino acids long. The CDR3 reads CASNGGGPDTQYF. CDR3 nucleotide sequence: TGTGCCAGCAACGGAGGTGGCCCAGATACGCAGTATTTT.

V gene TRBV5-1 combines with J gene TRBJ2-7, with D uncertain. Germline V gives CDR1 SGHRS, CDR2 YFSETQ. V lost 0 bases and J lost 4, with 14 bases in between. CDR3 length equals 15 residues. CDR3 coding DNA: TGCGCCAGCAGCTTGGCCCCTAGTGAGGTATACGAGCAGTACTTC. This encodes CASSLAPSEVYEQYF.

This chain joins TRBV27 and TRBJ2-7, with D possibly TRBD2 on 5 matching bases. Trimming removed 5 bases at V and 5 bases at J, with 19 bases between. This CDR3 comprises 15 residues. Per the germline V gene, CDR1 is MNHEY and CDR2 is SMNVEV (reference sequence). The CDR3 region is CASSETDGVWDEQYF. The CDR3 DNA reads TGTGCCAGCAGTGAGACCGACGGGGTCTGGGACGAGCAGTACTTC.

This chain links TRBV5-1 with TRBJ1-3; 8 positions match TRBD1. Per germline, CDR1 SGHRS and CDR2 YFSETQ. This CDR3 comprises 15 residues. V lost 3 bases and J lost 8; bases outside the gene matches: 10. The CDR3 sequence is CASSWGGQEIHTIYF. Written as DNA, the CDR3 is TGCGCCAGCAGCTGGGGGGGACAGGAGATTCACACCATATATTTT.

This sequence joins TRBV30 and TRBJ2-4; the match to TRBD1 covers 10 bases. J gave up 0 bases and V 2 bases, and 4 bases lay outside the gene matches. The germline CDR1 and CDR2 sequences are GTSNPN and SVGIG (reference sequence). This CDR3 has 16 residues. The CDR3 is CAWSRDRGLAKNIQYF. CDR3 in DNA: TGTGCCTGGAGTCGGGACAGGGGTCTAGCCAAAAACATTCAGTACTTC.

The chain carries TRBV29-1 and TRBJ1-2; TRBD1 might be the D (6 bases). The germline CDR1 and CDR2 sequences are SQVTM and ANQGSEA. Trimming removed 6 bases at V and 4 bases at J, with 9 bases between. The CDR3 spans 11 residues. The CDR3 region has the DNA TGCAGCGTGGCAGGGGCCTATGGCTACACCTTC. Its protein product is CSVAGAYGYTF.

The V gene is TRBV4-3, the J gene TRBJ2-7; TRBD1 might be the D (6 bases). Trimming removed 0 bases from V and 6 bases from J, with 9 bases in between. The CDR3 totals 13 residues. Germline loops: CDR1 LGHNA, CDR2 YSLEER. Written as DNA, the CDR3 is TGCGCCAGCAGCCAAGACACAGGGCGCGAGCAGTACTTC. Translating gives CASSQDTGREQYF.

The chain has TRBV6-5 and TRBJ2-5, with TRBD2 identical over 10 bases. The V segment lost 2 bases and the J segment 6 bases; nucleotides outside the gene matches: 9. The CDR3 has 16 amino acids. The germline CDR1 and CDR2 sequences are MNHEY and SVGAGI. CDR3 loop: CASSYATAGGPKTQYF. The CDR3 DNA sequence: TGTGCCAGCAGTTACGCCACAGCGGGAGGGCCCAAGACCCAGTACTTC.

The chain joins TRBV18 to TRBJ1-4; D gene unclear. This CDR3 is 13 amino acids long. Germline V gene lookup returns CDR1 KGHSH and CDR2 LQKENI. V was clipped by 2 bases and J by 6 bases, with 7 bases between them. The CDR3 sequence: CASSPSRDEKLFF. The CDR3 DNA reads TGTGCCAGCTCACCATCGAGGGATGAAAAACTGTTTTTT.

The chain employs TRBV6-1 and TRBJ2-1, with TRBD2 matching 9 bases. The V and J ends lost 10 bases and 4 bases, in that order; junction bases with no gene match: 8. The germline gives CDR1 MNHNS, CDR2 SASEGT. The CDR3 runs to 14 residues. CDR3 residues: CATLIAGEYNEQFF. In DNA, the CDR3 is TGTGCCACCCTGATAGCGGGGGAGTACAATGAGCAGTTCTTC.

This chain connects TRBV6-4 to TRBJ1-1; 7 nucleotides align to TRBD1. The CDR3 is 15 residues long. With V trimmed by 5 bases and J by 8 bases, 14 bases remained unmatched. CDR1 is MRHNA and CDR2 is SNTAGT in the germline V gene. The CDR3 nucleotides read TGTGCCAGCAGTTCTGGAACAGGGGCAACTTCAGAAGCTTTCTTT. Encoded protein: CASSSGTGATSEAFF.

V usage is TRBV18 and J usage is TRBJ1-6, with D unresolved. Trimming removed 2 bases from V and 6 bases from J, with 5 bases in between. In germline, CDR1 is KGHSH, CDR2 LQKENI. This CDR3 region has 13 residues. The CDR3 DNA is TGTGCCAGCTCACCAACTGTTAATTCACCCCTCCACTTT. It encodes CASSPTVNSPLHF.

This clone came up once. The sample has other DNA sequences that encode this CDR3 too. This rearrangement joins TRBV18 to TRBJ1-5; no definite D call. The germline gives CDR1 KGHSH, CDR2 LQKENI. The CDR3 consists of 13 residues. V was trimmed by 2 bases and J by 4 bases, leaving 6 bases between them. For the CDR3, the DNA is TGTGCCAGCTCACCATCAGGAAATCAGCCCCAGCATTTT. As protein: CASSPSGNQPQHF.

The chain combines TRBV2 with TRBJ1-5; D gene ambiguous. Trimming pared 1 base from V and 0 bases from J, leaving 7 bases between. Germline values: CDR1 SNHLY, CDR2 FYNNEI. The CDR3 spans 15 residues. The CDR3, as DNA: TGTGCCAGCAGTGAAGGGAGGGCTAGCAATCAGCCCCAGCATTTT. Its translation is CASSEGRASNQPQHF.

The chain is built from TRBV10-3 and TRBJ2-5, with D hard to call. This CDR3 is built from 12 residues. Germline-derived CDR1 and CDR2 are ENHRY and SYGVKD. V gave up 5 bases and J gave up 1 base, with 5 bases separating them. This chain's CDR3 is CAISHSQETQYF. CDR3 coding DNA: TGTGCCATCAGTCACAGCCAAGAGACCCAGTACTTC.

The rearrangement uses TRBV6-5 and TRBJ1-5; TRBD1 matches at 7 bases. The V gene's germline CDR1 is MNHEY and CDR2 SVGAGI. This CDR3 region has 14 residues. After removal of 5 bases from V and 5 bases from J, the junction contained 6 bases not matched to a gene. The CDR3 bases are TGTGCCAGCAGTGCCCAGGGGGGATATCAGCCCCAGCATTTT. Protein: CASSAQGGYQPQHF.

The V call is TRBV18, the J call TRBJ2-2; maybe TRBD1 (5 bases). This CDR3 region has 14 residues. Trimming pared 3 bases from V and 6 bases from J, leaving 11 bases between. Germline loops: CDR1 KGHSH, CDR2 LQKENI. The CDR3 nucleotides are TGTGCCAGCTCACCCCCAACGACAGCCGGGGAGCTGTTTTTT. Translating it yields CASSPPTTAGELFF.